One sample yielded the 2 T cell receptor beta chains listed below, sequenced in a study of neurological immune-mediated disorders. MiXCR, run by TCRdb on the 5' RACE reads, gives a single entry per CDR3 protein. Among around 10,000 distinct CDR3 sequences listed, under 25% were seen once. Material: CD8+ T cells from blood. These receptors came from a woman aged 60-75 years with HTLV-1-associated myelopathy (HAM/TSP).

The table lists this clonotype with many counts. The rearrangement uses TRBV7-8 and TRBJ2-7, with unresolved D. Germline values: CDR1 SGHVS, CDR2 FQNEAQ. The CDR3 is made up of 13 amino acids. Trimming left V 5 bases short and J 3 bases short, with 11 bases between. CDR3 protein: CASSPLGFYEQYF. The DNA of the CDR3 is TGTGCCAGCAGCCCCCTCGGTTTCTACGAGCAGTACTTC.

The sample holds one count of this clonotype. The rearrangement links TRBV5-6 to TRBJ1-2; 7 nucleotides match TRBD1. CDR1 is SGHDT, CDR2 YYEEEE, per germline. Trimming took 0 bases from V and 5 from J; bases not matched to a gene: 4. CDR3 length: 14 amino acids. The chain's CDR3 is CASSLGQGSYGYTF. CDR3 coding DNA: TGTGCCAGCAGCTTGGGACAGGGATCGTATGGCTACACCTTC.